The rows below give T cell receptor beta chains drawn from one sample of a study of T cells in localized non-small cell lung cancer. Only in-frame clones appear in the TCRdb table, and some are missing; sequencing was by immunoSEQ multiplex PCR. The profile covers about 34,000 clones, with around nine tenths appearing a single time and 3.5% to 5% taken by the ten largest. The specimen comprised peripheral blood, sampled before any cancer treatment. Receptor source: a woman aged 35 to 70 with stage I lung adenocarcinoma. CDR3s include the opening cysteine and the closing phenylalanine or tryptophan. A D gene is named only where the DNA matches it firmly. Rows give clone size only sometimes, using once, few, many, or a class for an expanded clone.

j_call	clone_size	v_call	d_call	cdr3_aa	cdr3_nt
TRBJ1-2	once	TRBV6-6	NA	CASSPGVKIF	TGTGCCAGCAGTCCGGGAGTTAAGATCTTC
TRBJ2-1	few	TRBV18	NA	CASSRGSGHEQFF	TGTGCCAGCTCCCGAGGGTCGGGCCATGAGCAGTTCTTC
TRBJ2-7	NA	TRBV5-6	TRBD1	CASSPGQGRFEQYF	TGTGCCAGCAGCCCCGGACAGGGTCGGTTCGAGCAGTACTTC
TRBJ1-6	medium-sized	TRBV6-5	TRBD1	CASSYSQGADSPLHF	TGTGCCAGCAGTTACTCCCAGGGGGCTGATTCACCCCTCCACTTT
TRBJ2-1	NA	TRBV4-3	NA	CASSQDGGIFSSYNEQFF	TGCGCCAGCAGCCAAGATGGAGGGATTTTCAGCTCCTACAATGAGCAGTTCTTC
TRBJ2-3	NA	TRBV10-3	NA	CAISDGPTDTQYF	TGTGCCATCAGTGACGGCCCCACAGATACGCAGTATTTT
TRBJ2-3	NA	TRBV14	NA	CASSQLGQPVTDTQYF	TGTGCCAGCAGCCAACTAGGACAGCCAGTCACAGATACGCAGTATTTT
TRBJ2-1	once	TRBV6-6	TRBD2	CASSPRAGAYNEQFF	TGTGCCAGCAGTCCAAGGGCGGGGGCCTACAATGAGCAGTTCTTC
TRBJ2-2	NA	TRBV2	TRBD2	CASSDEAGGGTGELFF	TGTGCCAGCAGTGATGAGGCGGGGGGTGGAACCGGGGAGCTGTTTTTT
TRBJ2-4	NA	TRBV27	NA	CASSGGLWDIQYF	TGTGCCAGCAGCGGGGGGCTGTGGGACATTCAGTACTTC
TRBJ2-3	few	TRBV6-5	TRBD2	CASSPVGGTDTQYF	TGTGCCAGCAGTCCCGTGGGGGGGACAGATACGCAGTATTTT
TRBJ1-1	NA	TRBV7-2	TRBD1	CASSKYSGQGNTEAFF	TGTGCCAGCAGCAAATACTCGGGACAGGGGAACACTGAAGCTTTCTTT
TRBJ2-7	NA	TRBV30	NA	CAWSVQGGEGEQYF	TGTGCCTGGAGTGTACAGGGGGGGGAGGGCGAGCAGTACTTC
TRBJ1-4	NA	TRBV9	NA	CASSVGAATNEKLFF	TGTGCCAGCAGCGTAGGGGCAGCAACTAATGAAAAACTGTTTTTT
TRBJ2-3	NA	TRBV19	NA	CASAARNDTQYF	TGTGCCAGCGCAGCAAGAAATGATACGCAGTATTTT
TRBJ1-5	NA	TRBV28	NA	CASSFGNQPQHF	TGTGCCAGCAGTTTCGGCAATCAGCCCCAGCATTTT
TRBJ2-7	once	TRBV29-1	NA	CSGGAPGGEQYF	TGCAGCGGAGGGGCGCCGGGCGGCGAGCAGTACTTC